This entry lists 10 T cell receptor beta chains sequenced from one sample in a study of shared clonotypes between healthy human individuals. The repertoire was sequenced with immunoSEQ multiplex PCR; TCRdb's copy has only in-frame clones and lacks some. This sample has 1.5 million to 2.5 million clones, with over 85% found just once. CD8 cells classed as naive were CD45RO-negative and positively selected for CCR7, excluding terminally differentiated effector memory CD45RA+ cells. Input material: naive CD8+ T cells sorted from blood. Receptors originate from a young man in good health.

This chain connects TRBV27 to TRBJ1-5, with TRBD1 matching 9 bases. The germline CDR1 and CDR2 sequences are MNHEY and SMNVEV (reference sequence). This CDR3 region has 15 residues. V dropped 8 bases and J dropped 6; count of bases not matched to a gene: 11. For the CDR3, the DNA is TGTGCCAGCCGCTCCGGGACAGGGTTTGCTCAGCCCCAGCATTTT. It specifies CASRSGTGFAQPQHF.

This clone was picked up a small number of times. This CDR3 is also generated by other DNA sequences in the sample. The V and J genes are TRBV4-1 and TRBJ2-7; 12 nucleotides agree with TRBD2. The V and J ends lost 0 bases and 5 bases, in that order; junction bases with no gene match: 2. The CDR3 loop spans 15 amino acids. Germline assignment: CDR1 MGHRA and CDR2 YSYEKL. This CDR3 reads CASSQDRLAGDEQYF. CDR3 nucleotides: TGCGCCAGCAGCCAAGATCGACTAGCGGGGGACGAGCAGTACTTC.

The chain employs TRBV4-1 and TRBJ2-7; 8 bases map to TRBD1. The CDR3 covers 21 residues. CDR1 MGHRA and CDR2 YSYEKL come from the germline V gene. V shed 0 bases, J shed 3 bases, and the junction held 22 bases outside the gene matches. The CDR3 region is CASSQDLRVSSLDRDHYEQYF. As DNA, the CDR3 is TGCGCCAGCAGCCAAGATTTACGGGTTTCCAGTTTGGACAGGGACCACTACGAGCAGTACTTC.

Regarding this clone: A junction end diverges from the germline sequence, so it may reflect a read error. The chain carries TRBV7-2 and TRBJ2-7, with D perhaps TRBD2 (6 bases). Germline CDR1 reads SGHTA; CDR2 reads FQGNSA. The CDR3 is made up of 17 amino acids. CDR3 bases: TGTGCCAGCATCTTAAGACCCCAGGGACTCCCCTCCTACGAGCAGTACTTC. This codes for CASILRPQGLPSYEQYF. Based on the CDR3 plus reference TRBV7-2 and TRBJ2-7, the full variable domain is GAGVSQSPSNKVTEKGKDVELRCDPISGHTALYWYRQSLGQGLEFLIYFQGNSAPDKSGLPSDRFSAERTGGSVSTLTIQRTQQEDSAVYLCASILRPQGLPSYEQYFGPGTRLTVT.

This sequence joins TRBV28 and TRBJ2-7; 8 nucleotides align to TRBD1. The J segment lost 0 bases and the V segment lost 5 bases, leaving 15 bases of the junction unmatched. Per the germline V gene, CDR1 is MDHEN and CDR2 is SYDVKM. The CDR3 has 18 amino acids. In DNA form, the CDR3 reads TGTGCCAGCAGTCAACTCCCCCAGGGACAGGCGATCTCCTACGAGCAGTACTTC. As protein: CASSQLPQGQAISYEQYF.

The V and J genes are TRBV11-3 and TRBJ1-1, with D perhaps TRBD1 (6 bases). V lost 4 bases and J lost 3, with 12 bases in between. The CDR3 consists of 14 residues. CDR1 SGHNT and CDR2 YENEEA come from the germline V gene. The CDR3 DNA sequence: TGTGCCAGCAGCTCCGGGGGCGCGGACACTGAAGCTTTCTTT. Residues: CASSSGGADTEAFF.

The gene calls are TRBV15 and TRBJ2-7; 8 nucleotides line up with TRBD2. J lost 2 bases, V lost 8 bases, and 8 bases had no gene match. The V gene's germline CDR1 is LNHNV and CDR2 YYDKDF (reference sequence). The CDR3 has 14 amino acids. The CDR3 protein is CATSLDGRAYEQYF. DNA for the CDR3: TGTGCCACCTCCTTGGACGGGAGGGCCTACGAGCAGTACTTC. Together with reference TRBV15 and TRBJ2-7, the CDR3 gives the full variable domain: DAMVIQNPRYQVTQFGKPVTLSCSQTLNHNVMYWYQQKSSQAPKLLFHYYDKDFNNEADTPDNFQSRRPNTSFCFLDIRSPGLGDTAMYLCATSLDGRAYEQYFGPGTRLTVT.

V is TRBV10-2 and J is TRBJ2-5, with a weak D call TRBD2 (6 bases). The V end lost 6 bases, the J end lost 5 bases, and 16 bases lay between the germline ends. CDR3 size: 14 residues. From germline, CDR1 is WSHSY and CDR2 SAAADI. The CDR3 DNA reads as TGCGCCAGCAGCCTTACTAGCATTCCCGAGACCCAGTACTTC. Protein: CASSLTSIPETQYF.

The rearrangement uses TRBV7-9 and TRBJ2-3; TRBD2 might be the D (6 bases). Germline loops: CDR1 SEHNR, CDR2 FQNEAQ (reference sequence). Trimming took off 5 bases at V and 4 bases at J, with 22 bases between the two ends. The CDR3 totals 17 residues. The CDR3 here is CASSGRLVLDPSDTQYF. Written as DNA, the CDR3 is TGTGCCAGCAGCGGGCGACTAGTCCTTGACCCTTCAGATACGCAGTATTTT.

The chain combines TRBV27 with TRBJ2-3, with D perhaps TRBD1 or TRBD2 (5 bases each). The CDR3 runs 16 residues. Germline loops: CDR1 MNHEY, CDR2 SMNVEV (reference sequence). The V end was cut by 3 bases, the J end by 5 bases, with 18 bases between. CDR3 sequence reads: CASSLGPGWGRDTQYF. Written as DNA, the CDR3 is TGTGCCAGCAGTTTGGGGCCGGGATGGGGTAGAGATACGCAGTATTTT.